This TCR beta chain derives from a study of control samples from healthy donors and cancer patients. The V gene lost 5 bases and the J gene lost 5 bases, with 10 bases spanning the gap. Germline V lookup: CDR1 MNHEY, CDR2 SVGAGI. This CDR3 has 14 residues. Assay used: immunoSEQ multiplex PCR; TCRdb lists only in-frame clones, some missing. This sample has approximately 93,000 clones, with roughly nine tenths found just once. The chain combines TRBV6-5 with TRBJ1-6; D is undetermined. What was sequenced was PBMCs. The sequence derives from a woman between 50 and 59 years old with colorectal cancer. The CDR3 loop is CASSRTVNNSPLHF. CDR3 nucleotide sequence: TGTGCCAGCAGTCGGACGGTGAATAATTCACCCCTCCACTTT.